These 2 T cell receptor beta chains were sequenced from one sample in a study of blood T cell repertoires in COVID-19. Clones were sequenced by immunoSEQ multiplex PCR, and TCRdb holds only the in-frame ones, with some missing. The table includes nearly 250,000 clones, roughly nine tenths detected once. The source material was peripheral blood. These receptors were collected from a woman aged 60-70 years who had recovered from COVID-19.

The genes are TRBV24-1 and TRBJ2-7; a possible D gene is TRBD2 (6 bases). The germline V and J ends were trimmed by 7 bases and 0 bases, with 21 bases remaining between them. The CDR3 totals 17 residues. Germline V CDR1 and CDR2: KGHDR, SFDVKD. This CDR3 is CATSPRGTGGGSYEQYF. CDR3 coding DNA: TGTGCCACCAGCCCCCGGGGAACTGGGGGAGGCTCCTACGAGCAGTACTTC.

This rearrangement joins TRBV13 to TRBJ2-5, with 9 bases fitting TRBD2. Germline lookup yields CDR1 PRHDT and CDR2 FYEKMQ (reference sequence). V was pared by 2 bases and J by 0 bases, with 7 bases of the junction left unmatched. The CDR3 is 17 amino acids. The CDR3 nucleotides read TGTGCCAGCAGCTTATTCCATAGCGGGGGTGACCAAGAGACCCAGTACTTC. As protein: CASSLFHSGGDQETQYF.